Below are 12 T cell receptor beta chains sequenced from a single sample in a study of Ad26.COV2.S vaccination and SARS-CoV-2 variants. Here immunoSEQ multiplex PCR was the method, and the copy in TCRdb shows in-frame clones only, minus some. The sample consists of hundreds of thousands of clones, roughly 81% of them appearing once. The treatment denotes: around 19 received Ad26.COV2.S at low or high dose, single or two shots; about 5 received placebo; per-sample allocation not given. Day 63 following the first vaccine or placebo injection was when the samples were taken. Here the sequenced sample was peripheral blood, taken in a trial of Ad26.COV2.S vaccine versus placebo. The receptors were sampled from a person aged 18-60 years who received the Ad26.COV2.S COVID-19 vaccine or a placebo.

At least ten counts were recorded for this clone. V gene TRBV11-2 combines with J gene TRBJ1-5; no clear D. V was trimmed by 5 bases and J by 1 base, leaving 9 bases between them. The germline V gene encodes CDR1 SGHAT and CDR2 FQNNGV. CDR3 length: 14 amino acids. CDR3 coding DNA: TGTGCCAGCAGCCAGTTCCTGAGCAATCAGCCCCAGCATTTT. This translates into CASSQFLSNQPQHF.

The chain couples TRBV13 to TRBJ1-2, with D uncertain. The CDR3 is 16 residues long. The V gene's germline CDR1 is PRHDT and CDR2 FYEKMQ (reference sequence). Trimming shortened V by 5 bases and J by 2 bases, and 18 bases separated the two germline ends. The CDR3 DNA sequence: TGTGCCAGCAGCCATATCAGCGAGAATCTAAACTATGGCTACACCTTC. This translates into CASSHISENLNYGYTF.

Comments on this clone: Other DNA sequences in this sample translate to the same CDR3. In DNA form, the CDR3 reads TGTGCCTGGAGTGTACGGAGGGCCGGGGAGCTGTTTTTT. Its translation: CAWSVRRAGELFF. This chain connects TRBV30 to TRBJ2-2, with D maybe TRBD2 (6 bases). Germline V gene sequence: CDR1 GTSNPN, CDR2 SVGIG (reference sequence). The CDR3 spans 13 residues. The ends were cut back, 0 bases at V and 6 bases at J, with 8 bases in the middle.

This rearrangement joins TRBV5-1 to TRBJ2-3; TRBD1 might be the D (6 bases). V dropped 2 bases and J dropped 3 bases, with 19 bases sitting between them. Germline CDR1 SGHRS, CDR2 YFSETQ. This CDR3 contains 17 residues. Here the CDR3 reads CASSFQENRADTDTQYF. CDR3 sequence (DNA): TGCGCCAGCAGCTTTCAGGAAAACAGGGCTGATACAGATACGCAGTATTTT. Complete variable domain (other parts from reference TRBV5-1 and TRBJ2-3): KAGVTQTPRYLIKTRGQQVTLSCSPISGHRSVSWYQQTPGQGLQFLFEYFSETQRNKGNFPGRFSGRQFSNSRSEMNVSTLELGDSALYLCASSFQENRADTDTQYFGPGTRLTVL.

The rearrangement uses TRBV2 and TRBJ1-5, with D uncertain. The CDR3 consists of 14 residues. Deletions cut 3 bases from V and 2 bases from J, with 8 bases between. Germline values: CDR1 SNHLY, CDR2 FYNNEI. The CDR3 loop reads CASSEDGRNQPQHF. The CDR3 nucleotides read TGTGCCAGCAGTGAGGATGGCCGCAATCAGCCCCAGCATTTT.

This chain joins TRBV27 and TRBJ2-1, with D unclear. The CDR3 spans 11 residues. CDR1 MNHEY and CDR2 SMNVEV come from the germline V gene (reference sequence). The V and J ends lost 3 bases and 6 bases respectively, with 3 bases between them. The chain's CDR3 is CASSFGNEQFF. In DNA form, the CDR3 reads TGTGCCAGCAGTTTTGGCAATGAGCAGTTCTTC.

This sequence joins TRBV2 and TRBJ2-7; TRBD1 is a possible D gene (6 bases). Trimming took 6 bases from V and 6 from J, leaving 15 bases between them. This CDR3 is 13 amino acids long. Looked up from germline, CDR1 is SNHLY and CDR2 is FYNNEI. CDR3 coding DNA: TGTGCCAGCAGACTAGGGACATCGGGCGAGCAGTACTTC. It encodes CASRLGTSGEQYF.

CDR3 bases: TGCGCCAGCAGCTCCTCCAGCGGGAACACCGGGGAGCTGTTTTTT. This encodes CASSSSSGNTGELFF. The V and J genes are TRBV5-1 and TRBJ2-2; D might be TRBD2 (5 bases). CDR3 length equals 15 residues. Trimming pared 3 bases from V and 1 base from J, leaving 10 bases between. Germline V lookup: CDR1 SGHRS, CDR2 YFSETQ.

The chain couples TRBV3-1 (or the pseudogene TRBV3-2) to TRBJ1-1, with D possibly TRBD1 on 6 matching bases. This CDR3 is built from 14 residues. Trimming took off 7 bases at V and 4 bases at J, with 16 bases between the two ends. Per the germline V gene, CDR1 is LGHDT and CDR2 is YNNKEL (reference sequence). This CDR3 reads CASNLQGGFTEAFF. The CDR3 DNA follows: TGTGCCAGCAACCTACAGGGTGGGTTCACTGAAGCTTTCTTT.

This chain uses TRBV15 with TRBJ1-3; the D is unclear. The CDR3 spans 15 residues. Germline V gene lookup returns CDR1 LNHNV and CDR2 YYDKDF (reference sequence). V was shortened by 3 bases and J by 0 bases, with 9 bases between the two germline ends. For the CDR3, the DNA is TGTGCCACCAGCAGGGGCCCTTACTCTGGAAACACCATATATTTT. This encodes CATSRGPYSGNTIYF.

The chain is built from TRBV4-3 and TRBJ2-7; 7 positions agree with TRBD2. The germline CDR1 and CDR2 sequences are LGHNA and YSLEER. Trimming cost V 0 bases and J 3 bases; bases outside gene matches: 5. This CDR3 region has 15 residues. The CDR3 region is CASSQERGSGYEQYF. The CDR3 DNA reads TGCGCCAGCAGCCAAGAACGCGGGAGCGGCTACGAGCAGTACTTC.

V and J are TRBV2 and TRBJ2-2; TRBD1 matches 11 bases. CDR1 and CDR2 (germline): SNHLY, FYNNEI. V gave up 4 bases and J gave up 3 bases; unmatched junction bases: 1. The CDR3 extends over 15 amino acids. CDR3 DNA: TGTGCCAGCAGTGGGACAGGGGGCCACACCGGGGAGCTGTTTTTT. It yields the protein CASSGTGGHTGELFF.